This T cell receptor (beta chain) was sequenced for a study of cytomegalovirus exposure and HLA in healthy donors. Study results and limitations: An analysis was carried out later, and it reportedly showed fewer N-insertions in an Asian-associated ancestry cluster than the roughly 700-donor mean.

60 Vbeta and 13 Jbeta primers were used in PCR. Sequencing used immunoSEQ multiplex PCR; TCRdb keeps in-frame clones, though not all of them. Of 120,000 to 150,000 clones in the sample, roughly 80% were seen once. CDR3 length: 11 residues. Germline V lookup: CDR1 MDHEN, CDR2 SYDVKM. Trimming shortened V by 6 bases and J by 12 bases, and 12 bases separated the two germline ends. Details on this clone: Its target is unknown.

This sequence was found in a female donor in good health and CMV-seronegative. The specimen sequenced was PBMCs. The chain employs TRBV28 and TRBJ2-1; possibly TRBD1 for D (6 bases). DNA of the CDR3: TGTGCCAGCAGCCCACAGGGCCTGCAGTTCTTC. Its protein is CASSPQGLQFF.